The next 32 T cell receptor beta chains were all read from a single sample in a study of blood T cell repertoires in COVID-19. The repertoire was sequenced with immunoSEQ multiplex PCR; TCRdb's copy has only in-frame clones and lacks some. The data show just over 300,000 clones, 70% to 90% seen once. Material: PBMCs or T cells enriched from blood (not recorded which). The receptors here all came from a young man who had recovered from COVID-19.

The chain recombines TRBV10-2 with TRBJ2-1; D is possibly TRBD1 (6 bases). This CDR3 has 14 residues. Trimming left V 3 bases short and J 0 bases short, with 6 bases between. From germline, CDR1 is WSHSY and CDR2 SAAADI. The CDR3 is CASSEQGSYNEQFF. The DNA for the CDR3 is TGCGCCAGCAGTGAACAGGGCTCCTACAATGAGCAGTTCTTC.

The CDR3 sequence: CASSIGPGVTGELFF. The CDR3 nucleotides are TGTGCCAGTAGTATTGGTCCGGGGGTCACCGGGGAGCTGTTTTTT. The chain joins TRBV19 to TRBJ2-2; D is possibly TRBD2 (6 bases). V lost 3 bases and J lost 4, with 12 bases in between. CDR1 is LNHDA, CDR2 SQIVND, per germline (reference sequence). The CDR3 spans 15 residues. Looking up the rest from reference TRBV19 and TRBJ2-2 gives the full variable domain: DGGITQSPKYLFRKEGQNVTLSCEQNLNHDAMYWYRQDPGQGLRLIYYSQIVNDFQKGDIAEGYSVSREKKESFPLTVTSAQKNPTAFYLCASSIGPGVTGELFFGEGSRLTVL.

CDR3 loop: CASSPQQGQPQHF. Here the CDR3 DNA reads TGTGCCAGCAGCCCTCAACAGGGGCAGCCCCAGCATTTT. The rearrangement joins TRBV7-8 to TRBJ1-5, with TRBD1 identical over 7 bases. Germline lookup yields CDR1 SGHVS and CDR2 FQNEAQ. Trimming cost V 5 bases and J 7 bases; bases outside gene matches: 5. The CDR3 covers 13 residues.

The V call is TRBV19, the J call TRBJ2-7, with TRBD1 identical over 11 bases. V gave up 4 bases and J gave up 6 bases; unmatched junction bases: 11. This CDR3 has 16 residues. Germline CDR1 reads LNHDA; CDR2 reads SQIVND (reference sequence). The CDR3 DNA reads TGTGCCAGTAGTACATCCAGGGACAGGGGGTGTTGCGAGCAGTACTTC. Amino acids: CASSTSRDRGCCEQYF.

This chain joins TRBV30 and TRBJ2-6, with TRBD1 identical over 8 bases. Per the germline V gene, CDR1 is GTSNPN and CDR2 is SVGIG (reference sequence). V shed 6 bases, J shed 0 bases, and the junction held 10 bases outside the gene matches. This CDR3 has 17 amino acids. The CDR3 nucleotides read TGTGCCTGTGGAAGGGACAGGTCCCCCTCTGGGGCCAACGTCCTGACTTTC. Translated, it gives CACGRDRSPSGANVLTF.

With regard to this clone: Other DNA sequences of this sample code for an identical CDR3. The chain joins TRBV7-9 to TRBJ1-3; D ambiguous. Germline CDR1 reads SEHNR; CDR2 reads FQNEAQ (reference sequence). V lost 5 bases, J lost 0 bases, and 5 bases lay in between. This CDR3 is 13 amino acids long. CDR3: CASSPSSGNTIYF. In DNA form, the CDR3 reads TGTGCCAGCAGCCCGAGCTCTGGAAACACCATATATTTT.

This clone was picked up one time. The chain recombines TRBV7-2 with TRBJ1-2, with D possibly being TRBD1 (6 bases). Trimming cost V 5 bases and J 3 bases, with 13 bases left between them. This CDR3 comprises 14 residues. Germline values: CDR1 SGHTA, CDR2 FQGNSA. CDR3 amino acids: CASSPRTVYYGYTF. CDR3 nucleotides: TGTGCCAGCAGCCCTAGGACAGTTTACTATGGCTACACCTTC.

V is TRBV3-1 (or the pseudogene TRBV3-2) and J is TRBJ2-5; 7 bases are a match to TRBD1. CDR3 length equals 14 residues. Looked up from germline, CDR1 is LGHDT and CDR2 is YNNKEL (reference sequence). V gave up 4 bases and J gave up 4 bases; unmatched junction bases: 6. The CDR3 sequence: CASSLQGFGETQYF. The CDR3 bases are TGTGCCAGCAGCCTACAGGGGTTTGGAGAGACCCAGTACTTC.

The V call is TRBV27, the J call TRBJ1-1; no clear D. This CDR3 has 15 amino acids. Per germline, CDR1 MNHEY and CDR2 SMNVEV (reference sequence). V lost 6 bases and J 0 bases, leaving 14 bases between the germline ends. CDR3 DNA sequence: TGTGCCAGCAGCCAACTCCCCCTCTTGAACACTGAAGCTTTCTTT. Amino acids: CASSQLPLLNTEAFF.

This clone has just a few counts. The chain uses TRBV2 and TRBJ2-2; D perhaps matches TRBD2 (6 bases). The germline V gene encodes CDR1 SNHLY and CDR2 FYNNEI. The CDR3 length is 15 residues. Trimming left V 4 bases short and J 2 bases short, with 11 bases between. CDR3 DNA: TGTGCCAGCAGTGGAGGGCGGGGAAACACCGGGGAGCTGTTTTTT. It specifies CASSGGRGNTGELFF.

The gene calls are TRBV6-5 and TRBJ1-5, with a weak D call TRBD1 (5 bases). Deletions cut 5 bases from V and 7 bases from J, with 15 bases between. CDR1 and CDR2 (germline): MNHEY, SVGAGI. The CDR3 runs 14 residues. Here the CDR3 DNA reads TGTGCCAGCAGTCAGCGGGGGGTCGAGCAGCCCCAGCATTTT. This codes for CASSQRGVEQPQHF.

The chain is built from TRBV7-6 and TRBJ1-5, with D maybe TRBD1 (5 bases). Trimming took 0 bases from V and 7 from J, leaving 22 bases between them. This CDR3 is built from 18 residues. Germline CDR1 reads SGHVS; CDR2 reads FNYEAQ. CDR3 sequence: CASSLASPGPGEIQPQHF. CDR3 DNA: TGTGCCAGCAGCTTAGCGAGCCCGGGACCGGGGGAAATCCAGCCCCAGCATTTT.

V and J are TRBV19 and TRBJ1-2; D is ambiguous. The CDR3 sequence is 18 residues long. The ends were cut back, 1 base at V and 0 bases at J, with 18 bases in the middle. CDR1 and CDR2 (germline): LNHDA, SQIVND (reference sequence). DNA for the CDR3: TGTGCCAGTAGTATAGCCGTACAGAGCCGGATTTCTAACTATGGCTACACCTTC. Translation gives CASSIAVQSRISNYGYTF. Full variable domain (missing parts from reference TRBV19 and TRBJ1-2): DGGITQSPKYLFRKEGQNVTLSCEQNLNHDAMYWYRQDPGQGLRLIYYSQIVNDFQKGDIAEGYSVSREKKESFPLTVTSAQKNPTAFYLCASSIAVQSRISNYGYTFGSGTRLTVV.

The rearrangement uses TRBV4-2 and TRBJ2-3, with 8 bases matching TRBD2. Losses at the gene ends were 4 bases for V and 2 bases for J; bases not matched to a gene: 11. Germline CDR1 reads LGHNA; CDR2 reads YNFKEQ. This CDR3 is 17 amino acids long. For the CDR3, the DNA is TGTGCCAGCAGCCCATGGGCGGGGGGTGGTTCCACAGATACGCAGTATTTT. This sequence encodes CASSPWAGGGSTDTQYF.

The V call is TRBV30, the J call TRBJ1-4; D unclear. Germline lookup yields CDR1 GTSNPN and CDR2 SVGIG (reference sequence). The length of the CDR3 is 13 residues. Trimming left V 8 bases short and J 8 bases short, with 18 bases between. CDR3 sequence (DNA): TGTGCCCAGCAGGCCAAGCTGTGGGAAAAACTGTTTTTT. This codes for CAQQAKLWEKLFF.

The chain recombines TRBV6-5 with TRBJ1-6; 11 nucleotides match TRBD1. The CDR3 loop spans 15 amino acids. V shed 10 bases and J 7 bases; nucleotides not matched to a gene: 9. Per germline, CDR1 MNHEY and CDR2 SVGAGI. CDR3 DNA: TGTGCCACCCACCCAGGGACAGGGGGAAATTCACCCCTCCACTTT. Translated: CATHPGTGGNSPLHF.

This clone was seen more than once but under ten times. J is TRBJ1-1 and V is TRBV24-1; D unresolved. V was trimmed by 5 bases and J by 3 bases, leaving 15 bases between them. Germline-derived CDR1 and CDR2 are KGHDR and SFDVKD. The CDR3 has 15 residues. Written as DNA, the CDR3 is TGTGCCACCAGTGGCGGGAGATTGAGGGACACTGAAGCTTTCTTT. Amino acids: CATSGGRLRDTEAFF.

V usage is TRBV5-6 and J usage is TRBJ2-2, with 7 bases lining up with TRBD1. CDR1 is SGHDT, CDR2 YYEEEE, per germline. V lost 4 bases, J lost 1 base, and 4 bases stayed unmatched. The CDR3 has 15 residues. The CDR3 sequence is CASSDRERNTGELFF. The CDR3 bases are TGTGCCAGCAGCGACAGGGAAAGGAACACCGGGGAGCTGTTTTTT.

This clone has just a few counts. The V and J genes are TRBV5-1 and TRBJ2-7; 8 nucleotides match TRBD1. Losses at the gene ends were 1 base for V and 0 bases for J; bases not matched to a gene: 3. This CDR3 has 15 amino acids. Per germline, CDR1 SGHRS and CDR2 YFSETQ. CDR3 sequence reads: CASSLTGGPSYEQYF. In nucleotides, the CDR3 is TGCGCCAGCAGCTTGACAGGGGGTCCCTCCTACGAGCAGTACTTC.

The CDR3 here is CAWRVAGTGTTEAFF. CDR3 bases: TGTGCCTGGAGGGTCGCGGGGACAGGGACGACTGAAGCTTTCTTT. The chain couples TRBV30 to TRBJ1-1, with 9 bases fitting TRBD1. V lost 3 bases and J lost 5; bases outside the gene matches: 10. This CDR3 region has 15 residues. Looked up from germline, CDR1 is GTSNPN and CDR2 is SVGIG (reference sequence).

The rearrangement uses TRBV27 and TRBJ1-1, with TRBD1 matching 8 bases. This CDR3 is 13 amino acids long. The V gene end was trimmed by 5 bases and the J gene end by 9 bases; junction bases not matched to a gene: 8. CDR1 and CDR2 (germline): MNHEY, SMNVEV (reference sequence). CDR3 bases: TGTGCCAGCAGTCAGGGGGCCCACGGAAAAGCTTTCTTT. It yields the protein CASSQGAHGKAFF.

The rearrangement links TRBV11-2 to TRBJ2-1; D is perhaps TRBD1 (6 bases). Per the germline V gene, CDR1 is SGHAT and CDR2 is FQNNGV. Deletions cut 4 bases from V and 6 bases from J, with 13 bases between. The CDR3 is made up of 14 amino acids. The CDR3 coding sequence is TGTGCCAGCAGCTCATTACAGGGCTTCAATGAGCAGTTCTTC. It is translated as CASSSLQGFNEQFF.

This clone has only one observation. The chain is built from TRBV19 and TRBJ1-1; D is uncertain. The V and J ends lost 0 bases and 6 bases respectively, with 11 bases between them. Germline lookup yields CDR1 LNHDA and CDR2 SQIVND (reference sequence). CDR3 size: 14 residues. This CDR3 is CASSIDLEFSEAFF. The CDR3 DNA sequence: TGTGCCAGTAGTATAGATCTTGAGTTCTCTGAAGCTTTCTTT.

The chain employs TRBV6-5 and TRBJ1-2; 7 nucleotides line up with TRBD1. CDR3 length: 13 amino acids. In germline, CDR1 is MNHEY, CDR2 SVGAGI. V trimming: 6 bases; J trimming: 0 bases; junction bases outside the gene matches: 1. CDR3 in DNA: TGTGCCAGCAGCGGGACAGCTAACTATGGCTACACCTTC. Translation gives CASSGTANYGYTF.

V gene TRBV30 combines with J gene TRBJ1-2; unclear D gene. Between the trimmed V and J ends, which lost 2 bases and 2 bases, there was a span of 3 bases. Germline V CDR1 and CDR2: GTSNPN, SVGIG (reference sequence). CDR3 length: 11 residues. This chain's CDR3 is CAWSSNYGYTF. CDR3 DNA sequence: TGTGCCTGGAGTTCAAACTATGGCTACACCTTC.

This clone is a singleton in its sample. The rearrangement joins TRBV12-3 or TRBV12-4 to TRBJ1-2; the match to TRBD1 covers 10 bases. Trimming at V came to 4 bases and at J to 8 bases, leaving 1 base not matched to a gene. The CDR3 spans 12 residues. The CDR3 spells CASSSGQGGYTF. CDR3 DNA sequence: TGTGCCAGCAGTTCGGGACAGGGGGGCTACACCTTC.

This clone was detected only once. The CDR3 bases are TGTGCCAGCAGCGGAGGACAGGGGGCCGGTCGCAATCAGCCCCAGCATTTT. Encoded protein: CASSGGQGAGRNQPQHF. The V call is TRBV5-6, the J call TRBJ1-5; 11 bases match TRBD1. This CDR3 contains 17 residues. CDR1 is SGHDT and CDR2 is YYEEEE in the germline V gene. Germline trimming cut 4 bases from V and 2 bases from J; bases unmatched to any gene: 8.

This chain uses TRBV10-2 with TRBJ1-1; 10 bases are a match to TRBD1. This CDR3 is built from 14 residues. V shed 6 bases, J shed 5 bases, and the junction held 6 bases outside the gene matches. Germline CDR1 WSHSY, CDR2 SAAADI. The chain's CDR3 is CASRETGGRTEAFF. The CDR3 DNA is TGCGCCAGCAGGGAGACAGGGGGCCGTACTGAAGCTTTCTTT.

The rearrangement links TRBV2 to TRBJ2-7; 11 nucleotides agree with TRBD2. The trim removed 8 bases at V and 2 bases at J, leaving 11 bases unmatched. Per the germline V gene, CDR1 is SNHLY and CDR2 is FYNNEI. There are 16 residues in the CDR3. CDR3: CASAALLAGGPYEQYF. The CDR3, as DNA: TGTGCCAGCGCCGCCCTGCTAGCGGGGGGACCCTACGAGCAGTACTTC.

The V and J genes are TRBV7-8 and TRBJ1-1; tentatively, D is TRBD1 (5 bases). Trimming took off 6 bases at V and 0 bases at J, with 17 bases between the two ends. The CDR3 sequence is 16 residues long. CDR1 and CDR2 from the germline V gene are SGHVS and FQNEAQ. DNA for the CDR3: TGTGCCAGCAGTGAAACAGGAGCAACCATGAACACTGAAGCTTTCTTT. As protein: CASSETGATMNTEAFF. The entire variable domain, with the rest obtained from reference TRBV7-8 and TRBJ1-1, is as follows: GAGVSQSPRYKVAKRGQDVALRCDPISGHVSLFWYQQALGQGPEFLTYFQNEAQLDKSGLPSDRFFAERPEGSVSTLKIQRTQQEDSAVYLCASSETGATMNTEAFFGQGTRLTVV.

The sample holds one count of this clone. In DNA form, the CDR3 reads TGTGCCAGCAGCTCCGGACAGGGTAGAGGGAATTCACCCCTCCACTTT. Protein sequence: CASSSGQGRGNSPLHF. V gene TRBV5-5 combines with J gene TRBJ1-6; 8 bases align to TRBD1. Trimming removed 3 bases from V and 7 bases from J; junction bases left unmatched: 9. The CDR3 is 16 residues long. Germline loops: CDR1 SGHKS, CDR2 YYEKEE (reference sequence).

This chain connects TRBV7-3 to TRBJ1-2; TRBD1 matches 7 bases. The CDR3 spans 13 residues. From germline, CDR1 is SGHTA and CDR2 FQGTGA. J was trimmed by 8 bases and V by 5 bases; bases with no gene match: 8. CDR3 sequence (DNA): TGTGCCAGCAGCAATGGGACAGCCAGGGGCTACACCTTC. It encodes CASSNGTARGYTF.